This TCR beta chain stems from a study of beta chain features in type 1 diabetes (dated by TCRdb to between 2018 and 2020). Turning to the overall study: Patients and healthy donors did not differ in mean age, gender distribution, total cell number or subset yield. A total of about 110 million sorted cells were examined across all samples, and the number of cells per subset was strongly correlated with RNA yield. The study compared the TCRB repertoires of sorted circulating CD4+ T cell subsets in recently diagnosed type 1 diabetes patients with those in matched healthy donors. Naive and central memory subsets were obtained from all 30 or so donors, but regulatory and stem cell-like memory subsets were isolated from only 8 patients and 8 healthy donors. What the study reported, not specific to this receptor: Fewer insertions and more nucleotide deletions at VDJ recombination sites were observed in patients with type 1 diabetes, implying thymic rearrangement abnormalities. The naive, central memory and regulatory TCRB repertoires appeared to resemble one another more closely among patients than among healthy donors. Shorter templates might be favored by PCR, yet because patient and control samples were amplified and corrected together, any such skew would affect both groups equally. Type 1 diabetes patients showed a moderate but significant shortening of TCRB CDR3 length in all four CD4+ subsets. Because cDNA was sequenced instead of genomic DNA, highly expressing activated cells could be over-represented, though the groups showed no difference in activation or CD3 levels. Only small numbers of individuals were included in the HLA sub-analyses, which left unresolved whether HLA type had any influence on TCRB rearrangement.

Trimming at the junction amounts to 3 bases on V and 2 bases on J, and the germline ends lie 13 bases apart. CDR1 and CDR2 were assigned from the germline V gene as SNHLY and FYNNEI. The CDR3 contains 16 residues, cysteine and phenylalanine counted. Only CDR3 DNA remains: 48 bases, in frame from the first base. The High Capacity cDNA Reverse Transcription Kit was used to reverse transcribe all of the isolated RNA, meaning that expressed TCRB transcripts were what got sequenced. Deep immunoSEQ sequencing was applied to naive, central memory and regulatory T cell samples, giving an average of around 4 million total reads per sample. Sorted cells were lysed in RLT buffer and RNA was extracted with DNase-treated RNeasy Micro or Mini kits, depending on cell number. Each cell subset was processed on its own to prevent cross-contamination, while patient and healthy donor samples were processed together. The immunoSEQ multiplex PCR was used to amplify TCRB sequences from cDNA, yielding 87-bp fragments that span the CDR3 region. The amplicons were sequenced using the Illumina HiSeq platform. The source study handled its data this way. Synthetic template baselines were used to correct PCR bias computationally, reads within Hamming distance 2 were collapsed, and singletons that could not be merged were discarded. Reads were aligned to IMGT to assign V, D and J genes, CDR3 length, and insertions or deletions at six rearrangement sites. Within each subset, clonotype counts were normalized to sorted cell number, after which true diversity and Gini coefficients were computed with the tcR R package. Repertoire sharing was quantified using the overlap coefficient calculated on TCRB nucleotide sequences. As a proxy for the pre-selection repertoire, out-of-frame TCRB sequences from naive cells were analyzed. TCRdb obtained this table from immuneACCESS and retained in-frame rearrangements with V and J assigned. These tables miss some clones; where compared with another copy, unresolved V genes account for less than half of the shortfall, and the remainder is unexplained. V, J and clone size reflect that table, while D and trimming were determined from the DNA. The table for this sample lists a few hundred thousand clones; over 8.5% of them were counted only once. The top ten constitute about 0.037% of the sample.

Remarks on this clone: Its antigen has not been determined. Per-nucleotide qualities are absent, and no much larger clonotype sits a single base away.

Each donor gave one peripheral blood draw, about 100 mL on average, collected into heparinised tubes. A BD FACSAria II and a panel including CD45RO, CCR7, CD25, CD127, CD95 and CD27 were used to sort naive, central memory, regulatory and stem cell-like memory CD4+ T cells. A purity above 95% was achieved for all sorted populations. PBMCs were separated immediately by Lymphoprep density gradient centrifugation and were stained directly, without being cultured. To minimize batch effects, samples were stained and sorted in pairs, one healthy donor with one patient per experiment. Recombination connected TRBV2 to TRBJ2-2; TRBD1 could be the D gene, as 6 bases match. The clonotype originates from a woman aged 18-29 years in good health. The sequenced sample consisted of naive CD4+ T cells from blood. According to the study, the label for this sample's cell subset or site signals: true naive CD4+ T cells. The bases are TGTGCCAGCAGTGAGAAGACAGGAGTCAACACCGGGGAGCTGTTTTTT. It encodes CASSEKTGVNTGELFF.